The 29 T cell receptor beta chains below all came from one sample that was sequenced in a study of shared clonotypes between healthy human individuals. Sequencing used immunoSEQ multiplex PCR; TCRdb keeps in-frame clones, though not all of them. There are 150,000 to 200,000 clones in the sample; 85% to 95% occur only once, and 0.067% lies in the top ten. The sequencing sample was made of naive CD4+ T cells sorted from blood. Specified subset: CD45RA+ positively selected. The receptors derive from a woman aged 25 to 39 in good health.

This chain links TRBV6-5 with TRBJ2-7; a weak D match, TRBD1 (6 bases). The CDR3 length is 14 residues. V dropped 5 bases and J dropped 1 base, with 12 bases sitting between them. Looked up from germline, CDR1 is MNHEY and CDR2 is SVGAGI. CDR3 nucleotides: TGTGCCAGCAGTCCCGCGAGGGGGTCCTACGAGCAGTACTTC. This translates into CASSPARGSYEQYF.

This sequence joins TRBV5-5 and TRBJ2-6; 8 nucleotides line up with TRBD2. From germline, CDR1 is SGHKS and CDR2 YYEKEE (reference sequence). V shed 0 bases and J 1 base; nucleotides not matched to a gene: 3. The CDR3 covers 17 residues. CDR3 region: CASSLASGSSGANVLTF. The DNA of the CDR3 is TGTGCCAGCAGCTTGGCCAGCGGGAGTTCTGGGGCCAACGTCCTGACTTTC.

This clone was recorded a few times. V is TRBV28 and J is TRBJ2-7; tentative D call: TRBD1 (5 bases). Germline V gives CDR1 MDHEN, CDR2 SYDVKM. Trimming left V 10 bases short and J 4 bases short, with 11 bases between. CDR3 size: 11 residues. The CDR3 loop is CATKGLYEQYF. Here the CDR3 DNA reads TGTGCCACAAAGGGGTTGTACGAGCAGTACTTC.

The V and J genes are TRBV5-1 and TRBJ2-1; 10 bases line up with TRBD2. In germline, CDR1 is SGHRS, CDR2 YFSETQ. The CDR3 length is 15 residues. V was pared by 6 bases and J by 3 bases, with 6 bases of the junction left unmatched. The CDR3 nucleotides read TGCGCCAGCACCCGTAGCGGGAGGCTCTACAATGAGCAGTTCTTC. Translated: CASTRSGRLYNEQFF.

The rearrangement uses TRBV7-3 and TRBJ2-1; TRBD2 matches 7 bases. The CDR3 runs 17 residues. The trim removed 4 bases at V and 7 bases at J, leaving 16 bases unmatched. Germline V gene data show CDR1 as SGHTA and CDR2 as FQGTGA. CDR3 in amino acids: CASSSIKASGARNEQFF. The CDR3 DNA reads TGTGCCAGCAGCTCCATAAAAGCTAGCGGAGCGAGGAATGAGCAGTTCTTC.

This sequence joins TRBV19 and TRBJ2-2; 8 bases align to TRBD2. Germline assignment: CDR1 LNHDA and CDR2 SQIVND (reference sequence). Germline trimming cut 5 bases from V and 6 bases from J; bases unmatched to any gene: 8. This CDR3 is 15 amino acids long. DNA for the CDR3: TGTGCCAGTAGTTCGAGGACTAGCTTAGCCGGGGAGCTGTTTTTT. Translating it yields CASSSRTSLAGELFF.

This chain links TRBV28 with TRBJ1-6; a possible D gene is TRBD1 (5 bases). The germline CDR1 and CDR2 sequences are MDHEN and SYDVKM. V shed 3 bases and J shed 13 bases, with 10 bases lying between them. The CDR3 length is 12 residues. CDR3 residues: CASSLGDWPLHF. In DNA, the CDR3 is TGTGCCAGCAGTTTGGGGGACTGGCCCCTCCACTTT.

The CDR3 region is CASSARLENTEAFF. The CDR3 bases are TGCGCCAGCAGCGCCCGACTGGAGAACACTGAAGCTTTCTTT. The V call is TRBV5-1, the J call TRBJ1-1, with D uncertain. This CDR3 contains 14 residues. The V end lost 4 bases, the J end lost 1 base, and 11 bases lay between the germline ends. Germline V gene sequence: CDR1 SGHRS, CDR2 YFSETQ.

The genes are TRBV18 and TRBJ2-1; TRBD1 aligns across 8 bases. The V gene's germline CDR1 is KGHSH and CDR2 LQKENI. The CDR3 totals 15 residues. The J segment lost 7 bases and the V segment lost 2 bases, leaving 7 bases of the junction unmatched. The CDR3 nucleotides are TGTGCCAGCTCACCAGGAGACAGGGGAAGGAATGAGCAGTTCTTC. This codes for CASSPGDRGRNEQFF.

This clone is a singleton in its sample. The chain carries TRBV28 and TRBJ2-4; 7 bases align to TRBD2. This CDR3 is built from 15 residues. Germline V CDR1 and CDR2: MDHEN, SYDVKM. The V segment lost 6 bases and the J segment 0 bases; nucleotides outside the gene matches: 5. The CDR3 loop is CASSLADVAKNIQYF. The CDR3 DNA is TGTGCCAGCAGCCTAGCGGATGTAGCCAAAAACATTCAGTACTTC.

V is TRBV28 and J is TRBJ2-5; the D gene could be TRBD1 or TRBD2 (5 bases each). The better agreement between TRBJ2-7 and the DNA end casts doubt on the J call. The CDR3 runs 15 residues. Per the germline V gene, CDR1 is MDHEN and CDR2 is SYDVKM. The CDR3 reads CASTSQDGTPYEQYF. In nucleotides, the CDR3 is TGTGCCAGCACTTCCCAGGACGGGACCCCCTACGAGCAGTACTTC.

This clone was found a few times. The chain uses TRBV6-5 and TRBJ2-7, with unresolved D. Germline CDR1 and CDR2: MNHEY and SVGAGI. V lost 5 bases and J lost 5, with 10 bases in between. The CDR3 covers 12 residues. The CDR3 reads CASSQTRHEQYF. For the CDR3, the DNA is TGTGCCAGCAGTCAAACCCGCCACGAGCAGTACTTC.

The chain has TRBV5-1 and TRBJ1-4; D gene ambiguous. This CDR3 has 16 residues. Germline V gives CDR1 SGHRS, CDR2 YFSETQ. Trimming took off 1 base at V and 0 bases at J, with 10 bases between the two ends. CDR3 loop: CASSLSQIATNEKLFF. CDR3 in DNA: TGCGCCAGCAGCTTGAGTCAGATCGCAACTAATGAAAAACTGTTTTTT.

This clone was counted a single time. DNA for the CDR3: TGTGCCAGCAGCCGAAAAAAGGGCGGCACAGATACGCAGTATTTT. Protein sequence: CASSRKKGGTDTQYF. The J gene is TRBJ2-3, the V gene TRBV28; D call uncertain. V was cut by 6 bases and J by 1 base, with 14 bases left in between. Per the germline V gene, CDR1 is MDHEN and CDR2 is SYDVKM. This CDR3 has 15 residues.

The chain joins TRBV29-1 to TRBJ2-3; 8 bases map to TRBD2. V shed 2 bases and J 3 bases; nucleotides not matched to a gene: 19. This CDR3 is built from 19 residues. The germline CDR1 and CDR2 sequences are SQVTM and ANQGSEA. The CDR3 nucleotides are TGCAGCGTTGAACTAAAAGGGGCGGGAGGCAAATTAAAGACAGATACGCAGTATTTT. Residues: CSVELKGAGGKLKTDTQYF.

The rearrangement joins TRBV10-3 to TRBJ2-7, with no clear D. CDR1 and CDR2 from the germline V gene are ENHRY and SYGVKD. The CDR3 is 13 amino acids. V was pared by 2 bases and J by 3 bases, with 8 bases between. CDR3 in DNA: TGTGCCATCAGTGAGGAGATAATCTACGAGCAGTACTTC. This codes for CAISEEIIYEQYF.

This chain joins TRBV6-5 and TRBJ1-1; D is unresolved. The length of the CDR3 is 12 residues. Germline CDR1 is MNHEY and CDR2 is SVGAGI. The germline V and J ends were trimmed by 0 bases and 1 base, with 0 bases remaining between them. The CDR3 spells CASSYSNTEAFF. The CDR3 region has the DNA TGTGCCAGCAGTTACTCGAACACTGAAGCTTTCTTT.

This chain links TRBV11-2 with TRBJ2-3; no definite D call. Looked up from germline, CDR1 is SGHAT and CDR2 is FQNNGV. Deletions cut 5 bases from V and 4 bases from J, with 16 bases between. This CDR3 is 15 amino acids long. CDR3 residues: CASSTMGPVADTQYF. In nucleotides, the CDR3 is TGTGCCAGCAGCACGATGGGCCCCGTGGCAGATACGCAGTATTTT.

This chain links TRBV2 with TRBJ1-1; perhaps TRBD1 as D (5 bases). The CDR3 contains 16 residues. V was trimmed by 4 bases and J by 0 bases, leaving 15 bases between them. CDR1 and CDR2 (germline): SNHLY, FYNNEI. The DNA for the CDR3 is TGTGCCAGCAGTGCTCAGGGAGCTGAAATGAACACTGAAGCTTTCTTT. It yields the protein CASSAQGAEMNTEAFF.

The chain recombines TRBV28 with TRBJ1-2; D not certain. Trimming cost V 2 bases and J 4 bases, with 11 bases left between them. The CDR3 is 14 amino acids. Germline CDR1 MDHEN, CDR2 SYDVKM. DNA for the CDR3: TGTGCCAGCAGTTTAGTCCAAGCCTTCTATGGCTACACCTTC. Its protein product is CASSLVQAFYGYTF.

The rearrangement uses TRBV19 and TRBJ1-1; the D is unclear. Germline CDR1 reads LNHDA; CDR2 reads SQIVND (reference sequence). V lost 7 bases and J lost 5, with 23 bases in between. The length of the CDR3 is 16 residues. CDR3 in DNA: TGTGCCAGTACCAGAGGCGAGGCCGCACCGGGGACTGAAGCTTTCTTT. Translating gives CASTRGEAAPGTEAFF.

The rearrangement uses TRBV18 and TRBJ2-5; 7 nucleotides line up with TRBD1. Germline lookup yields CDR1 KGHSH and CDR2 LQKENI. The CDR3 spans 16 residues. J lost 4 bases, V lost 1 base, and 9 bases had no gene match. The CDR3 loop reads CASSPLQGTVRETQYF. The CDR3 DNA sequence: TGTGCCAGCTCACCACTTCAAGGGACAGTACGAGAGACCCAGTACTTC.

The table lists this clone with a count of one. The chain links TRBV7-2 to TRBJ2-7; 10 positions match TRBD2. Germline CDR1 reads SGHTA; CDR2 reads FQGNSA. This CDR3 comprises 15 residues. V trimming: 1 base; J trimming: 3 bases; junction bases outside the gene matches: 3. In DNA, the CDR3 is TGTGCCAGCAGCTTAGTTGCTAGCGGGAGCTACGAGCAGTACTTC. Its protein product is CASSLVASGSYEQYF.

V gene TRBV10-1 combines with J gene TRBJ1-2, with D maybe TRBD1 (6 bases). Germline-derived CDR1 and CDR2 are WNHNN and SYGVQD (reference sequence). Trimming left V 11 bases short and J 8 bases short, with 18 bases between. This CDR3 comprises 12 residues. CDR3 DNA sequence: TGCGCCGGTCCCGGGACACCGGAGGGCTACACCTTC. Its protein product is CAGPGTPEGYTF.

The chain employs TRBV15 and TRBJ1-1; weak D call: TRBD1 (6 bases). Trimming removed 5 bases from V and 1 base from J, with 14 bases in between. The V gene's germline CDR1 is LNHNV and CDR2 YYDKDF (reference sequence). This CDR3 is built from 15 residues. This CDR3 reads CATSARGGRNTEAFF. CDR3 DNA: TGTGCCACCAGCGCCCGTGGGGGCAGGAACACTGAAGCTTTCTTT.

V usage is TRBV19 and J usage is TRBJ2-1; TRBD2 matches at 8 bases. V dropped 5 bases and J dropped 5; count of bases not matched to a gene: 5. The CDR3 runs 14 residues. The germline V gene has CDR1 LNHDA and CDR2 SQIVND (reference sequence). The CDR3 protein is CASSGLADNNEQFF. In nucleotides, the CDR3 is TGTGCCAGTAGTGGACTAGCAGACAACAATGAGCAGTTCTTC.

CDR3 in DNA: TGCGCCAGCAGCTTCACGGGACTAATAAGCAATGAGCAGTTCTTC. It translates to CASSFTGLISNEQFF. The chain employs TRBV5-1 and TRBJ2-1, with 7 bases matching TRBD2. From germline, CDR1 is SGHRS and CDR2 YFSETQ. CDR3 length equals 15 residues. V was clipped by 2 bases and J by 6 bases; unmatched bases: 8.

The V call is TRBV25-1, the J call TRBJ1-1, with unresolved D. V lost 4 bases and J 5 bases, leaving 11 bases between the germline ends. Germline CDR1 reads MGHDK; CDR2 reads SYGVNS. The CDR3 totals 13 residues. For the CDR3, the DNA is TGTGCCAGCAGTGTTGTTGGGGATACTGAAGCTTTCTTT. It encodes CASSVVGDTEAFF.

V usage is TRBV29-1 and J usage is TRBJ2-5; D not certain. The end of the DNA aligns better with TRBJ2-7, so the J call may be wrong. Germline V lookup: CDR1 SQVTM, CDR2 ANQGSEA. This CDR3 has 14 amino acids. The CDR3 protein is CSVEKLSLDDEQYF. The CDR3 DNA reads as TGCAGCGTTGAAAAACTCTCCCTAGACGACGAGCAGTACTTC.